The next 23 T cell receptor beta chains were all read from a single sample in a study of PD-1 blockade in classical Hodgkin lymphoma. Time point noted: cycle 4 day 1 (C4D1), after more than five weeks of nivolumab. Autologous stem cell transplantation was followed by relapse in every patient, and brentuximab vedotin exposure varied. TCRdb's table, derived via immunoSEQ multiplex PCR, lists solely in-frame clones and lacks some. Among approximately 14,000 clones listed, approximately 78% were seen once. The sequenced sample was peripheral blood mononuclear cells (PBMCs), obtained before the fourth cycle of nivolumab. All receptors come from a human donor with classical Hodgkin lymphoma.

The V gene is TRBV27, the J gene TRBJ2-7; the match to TRBD2 covers 7 bases. J was trimmed by 2 bases and V by 10 bases; bases with no gene match: 2. The CDR3 is made up of 11 amino acids. Germline CDR1 reads MNHEY; CDR2 reads SMNVEV (reference sequence). The CDR3 reads CATGGAYEQYF. The DNA of the CDR3 is TGTGCCACTGGGGGGGCCTACGAGCAGTACTTC.

This clone was seen more than once but under ten times. The gene calls are TRBV2 and TRBJ1-2; D call uncertain. The V end was cut by 8 bases, the J end by 3 bases, with 7 bases between. CDR3 length: 11 residues. Germline V CDR1 and CDR2: SNHLY, FYNNEI. This chain's CDR3 is CASSVDYGYTF. Here the CDR3 DNA reads TGTGCCAGCTCAGTGGACTATGGCTACACCTTC.

This chain links TRBV18 with TRBJ2-5; D possibly matches TRBD1 or TRBD2 (5 bases each). Near its end, the DNA agrees better with TRBJ2-7, so the J call may be wrong. The CDR3 sequence is 14 residues long. Germline V gene lookup returns CDR1 KGHSH and CDR2 LQKENI. In DNA form, the CDR3 reads TGTGCCAGCTCACCGGGGGTGAGCTCCTACGAGCAGTACTTC. Translating it yields CASSPGVSSYEQYF.

This rearrangement joins TRBV6-1 to TRBJ1-6, with TRBD1 identical over 8 bases. The CDR3 contains 15 residues. J was trimmed by 8 bases and V by 5 bases; bases with no gene match: 8. CDR1 is MNHNS and CDR2 is SASEGT in the germline V gene. CDR3 DNA sequence: TGTGCCAGCAGTCCCAGGTCAGGGGGCGATTCACCCCTCCACTTT. Its translation: CASSPRSGGDSPLHF.

The chain employs TRBV5-1 and TRBJ2-3; 14 bases agree with TRBD2. After removal of 0 bases from V and 2 bases from J, the junction contained 2 bases not matched to a gene. CDR3 length equals 17 residues. Germline V gene lookup returns CDR1 SGHRS and CDR2 YFSETQ. CDR3 sequence (DNA): TGCGCCAGCAGCTTGGAGACTAGCGGGGGGGTCACAGATACGCAGTATTTT. Its translation: CASSLETSGGVTDTQYF.

J is TRBJ1-6 and V is TRBV7-8; D unclear. V lost 1 base, J lost 5 bases, and 6 bases lay in between. Germline CDR1 is SGHVS and CDR2 is FQNEAQ. This CDR3 is built from 14 residues. CDR3 sequence (DNA): TGTGCCAGCAGCTTAGAGACGGATAATTCACCCCTCCACTTT. Encoded protein: CASSLETDNSPLHF.

The rearrangement links TRBV5-1 to TRBJ2-5, with 7 positions matching TRBD1. This CDR3 contains 15 residues. The V gene's germline CDR1 is SGHRS and CDR2 YFSETQ. Trimming took 6 bases from V and 1 from J; bases not matched to a gene: 9. CDR3 nucleotides: TGCGCCAGCACAGAACTGGGACAGTCCCAAGAGACCCAGTACTTC. Translated, it gives CASTELGQSQETQYF.

The chain has TRBV16 and TRBJ1-5; D remains unclear. CDR1 KGHSY and CDR2 FQNENV come from the germline V gene. The V and J ends lost 0 bases and 0 bases respectively, with 6 bases between them. The CDR3 is made up of 15 amino acids. This chain's CDR3 is CASSQSLLSNQPQHF. The CDR3, as DNA: TGTGCCAGCAGCCAATCTCTGCTTAGCAATCAGCCCCAGCATTTT.

J is TRBJ1-2 and V is TRBV4-1; no clear D gene. The CDR3 totals 14 residues. Germline CDR1 MGHRA, CDR2 YSYEKL. Trimming removed 0 bases from V and 4 bases from J, with 9 bases in between. CDR3: CASSQERQLYGYTF. The CDR3 DNA reads as TGCGCCAGCAGCCAAGAACGGCAGCTCTATGGCTACACCTTC.

The gene calls are TRBV5-6 and TRBJ1-2; D is unresolved. V was clipped by 4 bases and J by 4 bases, with 11 bases between them. Germline CDR1 and CDR2: SGHDT and YYEEEE. The CDR3 extends over 13 amino acids. CDR3 protein: CASSIGILYGYTF. The DNA for the CDR3 is TGTGCCAGCAGCATCGGTATCCTCTATGGCTACACCTTC.

The gene calls are TRBV28 and TRBJ1-5, with D hard to call. The CDR3 is 15 residues long. CDR1 is MDHEN, CDR2 SYDVKM, per germline. Trimming took 4 bases from V and 0 from J, leaving 10 bases between them. The CDR3: CASSSDPYSNQPQHF. CDR3 DNA sequence: TGTGCCAGCAGTTCAGACCCGTATAGCAATCAGCCCCAGCATTTT. Using reference TRBV28 and TRBJ1-5 for the parts outside the CDR3, the full variable domain is DVKVTQSSRYLVKRTGEKVFLECVQDMDHENMFWYRQDPGLGLRLIYFSYDVKMKEKGDIPEGYSVSREKKERFSLILESASTNQTSMYLCASSSDPYSNQPQHFGDGTRLSIL.

This clone was counted a single time. This chain connects TRBV7-9 to TRBJ1-1; D is unclear. The CDR3 loop spans 15 amino acids. Deletions cut 2 bases from V and 0 bases from J, with 10 bases between. In germline, CDR1 is SEHNR, CDR2 FQNEAQ (reference sequence). DNA for the CDR3: TGTGCCAGCAGCTTAAGTGGCGGGCTGAACACTGAAGCTTTCTTT. It encodes CASSLSGGLNTEAFF.

V gene TRBV7-8 combines with J gene TRBJ2-2; TRBD1 aligns across 7 bases. The junction had 7 bases not matched to a gene; V was cut back by 7 bases and J by 2 bases. Per germline, CDR1 SGHVS and CDR2 FQNEAQ. The CDR3 contains 15 residues. CDR3 sequence reads: CASTVGTVNTGELFF. The CDR3 DNA follows: TGTGCCAGCACCGTGGGGACAGTAAACACCGGGGAGCTGTTTTTT.

This clone has more than one count but fewer than ten. This chain connects TRBV11-1 to TRBJ2-2; TRBD1 agrees at 8 bases. This CDR3 is built from 13 residues. Losses at the gene ends were 8 bases for V and 6 bases for J; bases not matched to a gene: 5. Germline lookup yields CDR1 SGHAT and CDR2 FQDESV (reference sequence). CDR3 in amino acids: CASRDRGPGELFF. CDR3 sequence (DNA): TGTGCCAGCCGTGACAGGGGCCCCGGGGAGCTGTTTTTT. The full variable domain, in which reference TRBV11-1 and TRBJ2-2 provide the parts outside the CDR3, is EAEVAQSPRYKITEKSQAVAFWCDPISGHATLYWYRQILGQGPELLVQFQDESVVDDSQLPKDRFSAERLKGVDSTLKIQPAELGDSAMYLCASRDRGPGELFFGEGSRLTVL.

This clone has only one observation. For the CDR3, the DNA is TGTGCCAGCAGATCCACCTCGAAACAGATTGGAAACACCATATATTTT. Its translation is CASRSTSKQIGNTIYF. V usage is TRBV28 and J usage is TRBJ1-3; no reliable D call. Trimming stripped 6 bases from V and 3 bases from J, with 18 bases between. The CDR3 contains 16 residues. Germline values: CDR1 MDHEN, CDR2 SYDVKM.

This clone was seen only a few times. The chain is built from TRBV2 and TRBJ1-2, with TRBD1 as a possible D gene (6 bases). There are 13 residues in the CDR3. Germline CDR1 and CDR2: SNHLY and FYNNEI. V dropped 2 bases and J dropped 5 bases, with 9 bases sitting between them. The CDR3 reads CASSEKGEYGYTF. CDR3 nucleotides: TGTGCCAGCAGTGAAAAGGGGGAATATGGCTACACCTTC.

This sequence joins TRBV7-2 and TRBJ2-1, with D possibly called TRBD1 or TRBD2 (6 bases each). The germline gives CDR1 SGHTA, CDR2 FQGNSA. The V end was cut by 5 bases, the J end by 6 bases, with 14 bases between. The CDR3 sequence is 14 residues long. CDR3 region: CASSPIGGPNEQFF. CDR3 nucleotides: TGTGCCAGCAGCCCAATTGGGGGGCCCAATGAGCAGTTCTTC.

In this sample, this clone turned up once. V is TRBV7-2 and J is TRBJ1-4; D is uncertain. Germline CDR1 and CDR2: SGHTA and FQGNSA. The CDR3 consists of 14 residues. V lost 1 base to trimming and J lost 8 bases, with 11 bases between them. CDR3 sequence reads: CASSLDGGPEKLFF. The CDR3 DNA is TGTGCCAGCAGCTTAGATGGCGGGCCCGAAAAACTGTTTTTT.

This clone was counted a few times. The chain recombines TRBV7-8 with TRBJ2-7; the D gene is possibly TRBD2 (5 bases). CDR3 length: 16 residues. CDR1 and CDR2 (germline): SGHVS, FQNEAQ. V was cut by 2 bases and J by 4 bases, with 18 bases left in between. In nucleotides, the CDR3 is TGTGCCAGCAGCTTAAGTAGCAAGAGGGTACCGTACGAGCAGTACTTC. Its protein is CASSLSSKRVPYEQYF.

The chain joins TRBV6-1 to TRBJ2-4, with a tentative D call TRBD1 (5 bases). The CDR3 has 19 residues. Germline assignment: CDR1 MNHNS and CDR2 SASEGT. Between the trimmed V and J ends, which lost 0 bases and 0 bases, there was a span of 18 bases. CDR3 in DNA: TGTGCCAGCAGTGAAGCTGTCAGGGTAACCGAGCTAGCCAAAAACATTCAGTACTTC. The encoded protein is CASSEAVRVTELAKNIQYF.

This chain links TRBV27 with TRBJ2-1; TRBD1 aligns across 8 bases. This CDR3 has 14 amino acids. CDR1 and CDR2 (germline): MNHEY, SMNVEV (reference sequence). The junction had 5 bases not matched to a gene; V was cut back by 6 bases and J by 4 bases. The CDR3 DNA sequence: TGTGCCAGCAGACAGGGGGTAACTTACAATGAGCAGTTCTTC. It encodes CASRQGVTYNEQFF.

The V call is TRBV14, the J call TRBJ1-4; 9 positions match TRBD1. With V trimmed by 2 bases and J by 6 bases, 10 bases remained unmatched. Germline V gene data show CDR1 as SGHDN and CDR2 as FVKESK. The CDR3 loop spans 17 amino acids. The CDR3 DNA is TGTGCCAGCAGCCAACACAGGGGGCGCTTTCGAGATGAAAAACTGTTTTTT. It codes for CASSQHRGRFRDEKLFF.

The genes are TRBV6-6 and TRBJ1-2; 10 nucleotides align to TRBD1. The CDR3 consists of 15 residues. Trimming cost V 10 bases and J 0 bases; bases outside gene matches: 8. Germline values: CDR1 MNHNY, CDR2 SVGAGI (reference sequence). CDR3 protein: CANLGGQGANYGYTF. CDR3 sequence (DNA): TGTGCCAACCTGGGAGGACAGGGGGCTAACTATGGCTACACCTTC.